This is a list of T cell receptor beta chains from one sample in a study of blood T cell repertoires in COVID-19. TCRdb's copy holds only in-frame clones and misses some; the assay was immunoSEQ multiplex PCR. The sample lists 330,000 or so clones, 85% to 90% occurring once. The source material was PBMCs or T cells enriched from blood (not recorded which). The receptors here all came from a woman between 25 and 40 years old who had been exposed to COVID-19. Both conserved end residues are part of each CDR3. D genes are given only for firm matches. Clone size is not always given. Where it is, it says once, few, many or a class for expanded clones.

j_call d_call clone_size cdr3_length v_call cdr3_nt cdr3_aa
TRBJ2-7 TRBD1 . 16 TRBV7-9 TGTGCCAGCAGCCCACCGGAGGGACAGGGGGCTTACGAGCAGTACTTC CASSPPEGQGAYEQYF
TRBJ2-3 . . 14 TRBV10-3 TGTGCCATCGGTCAGGGCGGTTACACAGATACGCAGTATTTT CAIGQGGYTDTQYF
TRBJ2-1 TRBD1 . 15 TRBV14 TGTGCCAGCAGTCTGACAGGGAGCTCCTACAATGAGCAGTTCTTC CASSLTGSSYNEQFF
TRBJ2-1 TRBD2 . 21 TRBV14 TGTGCCAGCAGCCAAGAGTTGACTAGCGGGAGGGCCCTCGGGTCCTACAATGAGCAGTTCTTC CASSQELTSGRALGSYNEQFF
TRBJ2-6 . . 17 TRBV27 TGTGCCAGCAGTTTGAGTTTACCCCGCTCTGGGGCCAACGTCCTGACTTTC CASSLSLPRSGANVLTF
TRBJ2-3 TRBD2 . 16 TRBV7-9 TGTGCCAGCAACCTGGGACTAGCGGGATACACAGATACGCAGTATTTT CASNLGLAGYTDTQYF
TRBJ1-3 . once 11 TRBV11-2 TGTGCCACCACAGGAGGAAACACCATATATTTT CATTGGNTIYF
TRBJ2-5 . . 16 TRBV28 TGTGCCAGCAGTTTACCTTCCCAGGGGTTCCAAGAGACCCAGTACTTC CASSLPSQGFQETQYF
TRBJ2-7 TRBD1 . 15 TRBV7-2 TGTGCCAGCAGCCAAGCCATGGGGACAGCCTACGAGCAGTACTTC CASSQAMGTAYEQYF
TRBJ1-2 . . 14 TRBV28 TGTGCCAGCAGTTTATTACGGCTAGGCTATGGCTACACCTTC CASSLLRLGYGYTF
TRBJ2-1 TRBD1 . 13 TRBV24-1 TGTGCCACCAGTGAGACCAGGACAGGGGAGCAGTTCTTC CATSETRTGEQFF